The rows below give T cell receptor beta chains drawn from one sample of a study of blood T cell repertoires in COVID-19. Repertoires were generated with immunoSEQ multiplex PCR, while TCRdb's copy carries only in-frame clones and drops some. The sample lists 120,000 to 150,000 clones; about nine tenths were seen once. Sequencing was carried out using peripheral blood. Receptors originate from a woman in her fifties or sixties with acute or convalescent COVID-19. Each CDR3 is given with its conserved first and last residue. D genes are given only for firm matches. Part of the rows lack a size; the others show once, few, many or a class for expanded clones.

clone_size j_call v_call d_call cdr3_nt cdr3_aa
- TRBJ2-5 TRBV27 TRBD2 TGTGCCAGCAGTTTCTACCGGGAGGATCAAGAGACCCAGTACTTC CASSFYREDQETQYF
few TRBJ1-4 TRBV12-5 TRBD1 TGTGCTAGTGGTTTGGTACCCGGGACAGTAAATGAAAAACTGTTTTTT CASGLVPGTVNEKLFF
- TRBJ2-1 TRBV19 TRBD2 TGTGCCAGTAGTATAGGTAGTAGCGGGAGTTTGAAGAAGCAGTTCTTC CASSIGSSGSLKKQFF
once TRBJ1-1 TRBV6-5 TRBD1 TGTGCCACCCTCCATATGAGACAGGGGGGCACTGAAGCTTTCTTT CATLHMRQGGTEAFF
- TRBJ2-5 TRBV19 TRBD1 TGTGCCAGTAGTCGGACAGGGTCGTACCAAGAGACCCAGTACTTC CASSRTGSYQETQYF
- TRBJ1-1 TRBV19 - TGTGCCAGTAGTAACCAGGGGCTTGAAGCTTTCTTT CASSNQGLEAFF
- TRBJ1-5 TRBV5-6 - TGTGCCAGCAGCTTGACCCGGGGAATTAGCAATCAGCCCCAGCATTTT CASSLTRGISNQPQHF
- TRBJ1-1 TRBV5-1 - TGCGCCAGCAGCTTGCTTGCAGGGTATGACATGAACACTGAAGCTTTCTTT CASSLLAGYDMNTEAFF
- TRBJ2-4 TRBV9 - TGTGCCAGCAGCCCCTCGGACAGTTACGCCATTCAGTACTTC CASSPSDSYAIQYF
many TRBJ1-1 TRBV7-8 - TGTGCCAGCAGCTTGTTACCCTTGAGAGGGAACACTGAAGCTTTCTTT CASSLLPLRGNTEAFF
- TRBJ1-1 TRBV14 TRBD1 TGTGCCAGCAGCCGGGACAGTAACACTGAAGCTTTCTTT CASSRDSNTEAFF
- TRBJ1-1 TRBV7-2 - TGTGCCAGCAGCTTCTCGGGGAACACTGAAGCTTTCTTT CASSFSGNTEAFF
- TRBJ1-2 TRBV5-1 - TGCGCCAGCAGCTTGGGGCAGGGTCCTAACTATGGCTACACCTTC CASSLGQGPNYGYTF
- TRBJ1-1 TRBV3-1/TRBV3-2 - TGTGCCAGCAGCCAGGGGAGGAGCACTGAAGCTTTCTTT CASSQGRSTEAFF
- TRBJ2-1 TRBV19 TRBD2 TGTGCCAGTGTGGAGCGGGGGGTGCCGGAGCAGTTCTTC CASVERGVPEQFF
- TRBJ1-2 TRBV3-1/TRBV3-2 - TGTGCCAGCAGCCAATCTAGGCTAGAATATGGCTACACCTTC CASSQSRLEYGYTF
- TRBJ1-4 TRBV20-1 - TGCAGTGCTAGTTACGGCCAGGAATTTTCTGAAAAACTGTTTTTT CSASYGQEFSEKLFF
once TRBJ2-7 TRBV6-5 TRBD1 TGTGCCAGCACGGGACAGGGGCATGTCGAGCAGTACTTC CASTGQGHVEQYF